The T cell receptor (beta chain) under discussion was sequenced for a study of control samples from healthy donors and cancer patients. The repertoire was sequenced with immunoSEQ multiplex PCR; TCRdb's copy has only in-frame clones and lacks some. The sample contains approximately 100,000 clones, about 85% of which appear only once. This sequence originates from a woman between 40 and 50 years old in good health. The specimen was blood.

The CDR3: CASSLGGEAFF. The CDR3 nucleotides are TGTGCCAGCAGTTTAGGCGGTGAAGCTTTCTTT. The chain uses TRBV27 and TRBJ1-1; D gene ambiguous. From germline, CDR1 is MNHEY and CDR2 SMNVEV (reference sequence). CDR3 length: 11 residues. With 2 bases removed from V and 7 bases from J, the gap between germline ends came to 5 bases.